One sample yielded the 23 T cell receptor beta chains listed below, sequenced in a study of cytomegalovirus exposure and HLA in healthy donors. PCR involved 60 Vbeta and 13 Jbeta primers. The repertoire was sequenced with immunoSEQ multiplex PCR; TCRdb's copy has only in-frame clones and lacks some. The sample holds 100,000 to 150,000 clones, 70% to 75% seen once. The specimen sequenced was PBMCs. These receptor sequences come from a woman in her 40s in good health and CMV-seropositive.

V and J are TRBV19 and TRBJ2-7, with D maybe TRBD1 (5 bases). Trimming stripped 5 bases from V and 8 bases from J, with 16 bases between. The CDR3 sequence is 13 residues long. Germline CDR1 is LNHDA and CDR2 is SQIVND (reference sequence). For the CDR3, the DNA is TGTGCCAGTAGTCCTGGGGCGCCAGGCCAGCAGTACTTC. Residues: CASSPGAPGQQYF.

This chain links TRBV28 with TRBJ1-5; a possible D gene is TRBD1 (5 bases). Germline loops: CDR1 MDHEN, CDR2 SYDVKM. V was clipped by 6 bases and J by 6 bases, with 24 bases between them. CDR3 size: 17 residues. As DNA, the CDR3 is TGTGCCAGCAGACCCCCCGGGGGGATAGGTGGTAGTCAGCCCCAGCATTTT. Its protein is CASRPPGGIGGSQPQHF.

This clone came up a few times. The V call is TRBV7-2, the J call TRBJ1-2, with D tentatively TRBD1 (6 bases). There are 13 residues in the CDR3. Trimming took off 5 bases at V and 4 bases at J, with 11 bases between the two ends. Germline CDR1 and CDR2: SGHTA and FQGNSA. The CDR3 DNA sequence: TGTGCCAGCAGCCCCGGACAGTTCTATGGCTACACCTTC. This codes for CASSPGQFYGYTF. Full variable domain (rest looked up from reference TRBV7-2 and TRBJ1-2): GAGVSQSPSNKVTEKGKDVELRCDPISGHTALYWYRQSLGQGLEFLIYFQGNSAPDKSGLPSDRFSAERTGGSVSTLTIQRTQQEDSAVYLCASSPGQFYGYTFGSGTRLTVV.

The chain couples TRBV30 to TRBJ2-7, with no clear D. In germline, CDR1 is GTSNPN, CDR2 SVGIG (reference sequence). This CDR3 comprises 14 residues. The V end was cut by 5 bases, the J end by 0 bases, with 14 bases between. The CDR3 region is CAWRYPWSSYEQYF. The CDR3 nucleotides read TGTGCCTGGCGCTACCCGTGGAGCTCCTACGAGCAGTACTTC.

The V gene is TRBV9, the J gene TRBJ2-1; 7 bases are a match to TRBD1. The germline CDR1 and CDR2 sequences are SGDLS and YYNGEE. This CDR3 is built from 15 residues. The V and J ends lost 1 base and 0 bases, in that order; junction bases with no gene match: 1. The CDR3: CASSVRDSSYNEQFF. CDR3 sequence (DNA): TGTGCCAGCAGCGTACGGGACAGCTCCTACAATGAGCAGTTCTTC.

A single count supports this clone. Written as DNA, the CDR3 is TGTGCCAGCAGCCAAGGGGCAGGGGGAGACACTGAAGCTTTCTTT. It specifies CASSQGAGGDTEAFF. This rearrangement joins TRBV4-2 to TRBJ1-1, with 7 bases lining up with TRBD1. Unmatched junction bases numbered 5, after V lost 1 base and J lost 3 bases. The CDR3 length is 15 residues. Germline CDR1 reads LGHNA; CDR2 reads YNFKEQ.

The V gene is TRBV30, the J gene TRBJ1-2; TRBD1 is a possible D gene (5 bases). The CDR3 has 15 residues. The germline CDR1 and CDR2 sequences are GTSNPN and SVGIG (reference sequence). V dropped 3 bases and J dropped 3 bases, with 17 bases sitting between them. The CDR3 loop reads CAWRAPSTGDYGYTF. CDR3 nucleotide sequence: TGTGCCTGGAGGGCGCCTTCTACAGGTGACTATGGCTACACCTTC.

In nucleotides, the CDR3 is TGTGCCAGCAGCCGGGACAGGGAAGGGAGTGAGCAGTTCTTC. Amino acids: CASSRDREGSEQFF. The chain links TRBV4-2 to TRBJ2-1; 9 bases line up with TRBD1. V lost 4 bases, J lost 9 bases, and 7 bases stayed unmatched. The V gene's germline CDR1 is LGHNA and CDR2 YNFKEQ. CDR3 length: 14 residues.

This chain uses TRBV7-9 with TRBJ1-2, with D unresolved. Trimming left V 1 base short and J 7 bases short, with 10 bases between. CDR3 length: 13 amino acids. Germline CDR1 and CDR2: SEHNR and FQNEAQ (reference sequence). The CDR3, as DNA: TGTGCCAGCAGCTTAGGAGGGAGGTTTGGCTACACCTTC. The encoded protein is CASSLGGRFGYTF.

This clone was counted only a few times. The CDR3 bases are TGTGCCAGCAGCTTGGCAGCGGGGAGGGCCTACGAGCAGTACTTC. This translates into CASSLAAGRAYEQYF. V is TRBV5-4 and J is TRBJ2-7; 7 bases map to TRBD2. CDR3 length equals 15 residues. Germline V gene data show CDR1 as SGHNT and CDR2 as YYREEE (reference sequence). J was trimmed by 2 bases and V by 0 bases; bases with no gene match: 5.

This chain joins TRBV5-1 and TRBJ2-7, with 9 bases that match TRBD1. V shed 4 bases and J 5 bases; nucleotides not matched to a gene: 10. CDR3 length: 15 residues. The germline V gene has CDR1 SGHRS and CDR2 YFSETQ. The CDR3 protein is CASSIADRGFHEQYF. The CDR3 DNA sequence: TGCGCCAGCAGCATTGCGGACAGGGGTTTTCACGAGCAGTACTTC.

The chain joins TRBV15 to TRBJ1-5, with D uncertain. Per germline, CDR1 LNHNV and CDR2 YYDKDF (reference sequence). CDR3 length equals 13 residues. The V end was cut by 8 bases, the J end by 7 bases, with 15 bases between. The DNA for the CDR3 is TGTGCCACCGCATATCGGAGAGGCCAGCCCCAGCATTTT. This codes for CATAYRRGQPQHF. The full variable domain, rest sourced from reference TRBV15 and TRBJ1-5, is DAMVIQNPRYQVTQFGKPVTLSCSQTLNHNVMYWYQQKSSQAPKLLFHYYDKDFNNEADTPDNFQSRRPNTSFCFLDIRSPGLGDTAMYLCATAYRRGQPQHFGDGTRLSIL.

This chain uses TRBV28 with TRBJ2-3; 9 positions match TRBD1. CDR3 length equals 16 residues. With 6 bases clipped from V and 3 bases from J, the junction kept 10 bases outside the gene matches. Looked up from germline, CDR1 is MDHEN and CDR2 is SYDVKM. CDR3 nucleotides: TGTGCCAGCAGCTCCCCCGGACAGGGGATTACAGATACGCAGTATTTT. Residues: CASSSPGQGITDTQYF.

The J gene is TRBJ1-2, the V gene TRBV6-1; perhaps TRBD1 as D (5 bases). In germline, CDR1 is MNHNS, CDR2 SASEGT. The CDR3 covers 13 residues. V was pared by 3 bases and J by 6 bases, with 11 bases between. DNA for the CDR3: TGTGCCAGCAGTGACAGGGAGGAAAATGGCTACACCTTC. Translation gives CASSDREENGYTF.

The gene calls are TRBV29-1 and TRBJ2-1, with a possible D match to TRBD2 (6 bases). The germline gives CDR1 SQVTM, CDR2 ANQGSEA. V was clipped by 1 base and J by 5 bases, with 12 bases between them. The CDR3 spans 14 residues. The CDR3 loop is CSVEGPPGDNEQFF. CDR3 nucleotide sequence: TGCAGCGTTGAAGGACCCCCGGGGGACAATGAGCAGTTCTTC.

The V and J genes are TRBV7-9 and TRBJ1-1, with D unresolved. The V end lost 4 bases, the J end lost 7 bases, and 10 bases lay between the germline ends. Germline values: CDR1 SEHNR, CDR2 FQNEAQ (reference sequence). This CDR3 region has 12 residues. The CDR3 is CASSSGGFEAFF. CDR3 in DNA: TGTGCCAGCAGCTCAGGAGGTTTTGAAGCTTTCTTT.

The rearrangement links TRBV11-2 to TRBJ2-7; 7 bases line up with TRBD2. This CDR3 spans 15 amino acids. The ends lost 0 bases at V and 3 bases at J; junction bases unmatched: 5. Germline CDR1 reads SGHAT; CDR2 reads FQNNGV. The CDR3 spells CASSLEGGSHYEQYF. CDR3 in DNA: TGTGCCAGCAGCTTAGAAGGCGGGAGTCACTACGAGCAGTACTTC.

The chain uses TRBV10-3 and TRBJ2-2; no definite D call. Trimming removed 2 bases at V and 7 bases at J, with 11 bases between. The CDR3 spans 14 residues. Germline V CDR1 and CDR2: ENHRY, SYGVKD. The CDR3 DNA is TGTGCCATCAGTGAGGGGCAGGTTGGCGGGGAGCTGTTTTTT. Translated: CAISEGQVGGELFF.

V and J are TRBV7-8 and TRBJ2-2; maybe TRBD2 (5 bases). The V gene's germline CDR1 is SGHVS and CDR2 FQNEAQ. The CDR3 is 14 amino acids. Trimming cost V 1 base and J 6 bases, with 9 bases left between them. In DNA form, the CDR3 reads TGTGCCAGCAGCTTAGTGGACTTCCCCGGGGAGCTGTTTTTT. It translates to CASSLVDFPGELFF.

This clone was seen once. The chain joins TRBV4-1 to TRBJ1-2; TRBD1 might be the D (6 bases). Germline CDR1 reads MGHRA; CDR2 reads YSYEKL. Between the trimmed V and J ends, which lost 0 bases and 6 bases, there was a span of 11 bases. The CDR3 is 14 residues long. The CDR3 bases are TGCGCCAGCAGCCAAGATGACAGGACGGATGGCTACACCTTC. Protein: CASSQDDRTDGYTF.

The chain has TRBV29-1 and TRBJ2-3; no clear D gene. The V end lost 2 bases, the J end lost 4 bases, and 7 bases lay between the germline ends. Germline loops: CDR1 SQVTM, CDR2 ANQGSEA. The CDR3 has 12 amino acids. The CDR3 DNA reads as TGCAGCGTTGAAATCAGATCAGATACGCAGTATTTT. Protein product: CSVEIRSDTQYF.

The chain links TRBV5-1 to TRBJ1-4; 10 bases line up with TRBD1. The V and J ends lost 4 bases and 0 bases, in that order; junction bases with no gene match: 9. Germline loops: CDR1 SGHRS, CDR2 YFSETQ. CDR3 length: 18 residues. The CDR3 spells CASSRRDRGYATNEKLFF. DNA for the CDR3: TGCGCCAGCAGCCGCCGGGACAGGGGATATGCAACTAATGAAAAACTGTTTTTT.

This chain links TRBV27 with TRBJ2-3; 8 bases align to TRBD2. Trimming at V came to 8 bases and at J to 4 bases, leaving 8 bases not matched to a gene. CDR1 is MNHEY, CDR2 SMNVEV, per germline (reference sequence). The CDR3 covers 14 residues. CDR3 sequence reads: CASAREGRADTQYF. The CDR3 DNA reads as TGTGCCAGCGCTCGGGAGGGCCGGGCAGATACGCAGTATTTT.